These 26 T cell receptor beta chains were sequenced from one sample in a study of blood T cell repertoires in COVID-19. Sequencing was performed with immunoSEQ multiplex PCR; in TCRdb, only in-frame clones are kept and a portion is missing. The data show a few hundred thousand clones, 86% seen once. Sequencing was carried out using peripheral blood. All receptors derive from a man in his thirties or forties with active or convalescent COVID-19.

This chain uses TRBV5-6 with TRBJ2-1; the match to TRBD2 covers 8 bases. The germline V gene encodes CDR1 SGHDT and CDR2 YYEEEE. V trimming: 3 bases; J trimming: 5 bases; junction bases outside the gene matches: 19. The length of the CDR3 is 19 residues. The CDR3 is CASSSLSFLAGWGNNEQFF. The CDR3 DNA follows: TGTGCCAGCAGCTCCCTTTCTTTTCTAGCGGGTTGGGGAAACAATGAGCAGTTCTTC.

The chain joins TRBV7-8 to TRBJ2-7; D is perhaps TRBD1 (6 bases). Germline values: CDR1 SGHVS, CDR2 FQNEAQ. CDR3 length: 16 residues. Trimming shortened V by 3 bases and J by 7 bases, and 22 bases separated the two germline ends. The CDR3 bases are TGTGCCAGCAGCTTCCTTGGGGGCACCCCCAGGGAAGAGCAGTACTTC. Amino acids: CASSFLGGTPREEQYF. Full variable domain (outside the CDR3, taken from reference TRBV7-8 and TRBJ2-7): GAGVSQSPRYKVAKRGQDVALRCDPISGHVSLFWYQQALGQGPEFLTYFQNEAQLDKSGLPSDRFFAERPEGSVSTLKIQRTQQEDSAVYLCASSFLGGTPREEQYFGPGTRLTVT.

This sequence joins TRBV6-5 and TRBJ1-2; D might be TRBD1 (5 bases). CDR3 size: 15 residues. V was cut by 5 bases and J by 1 base, with 14 bases left in between. Germline V gene lookup returns CDR1 MNHEY and CDR2 SVGAGI. The CDR3 DNA reads as TGTGCCAGCAGTACCGTCCCAGGGCATAACTATGGCTACACCTTC. Protein: CASSTVPGHNYGYTF.

This chain links TRBV2 with TRBJ2-1, with 8 bases lining up with TRBD1. J was trimmed by 3 bases and V by 4 bases; bases with no gene match: 2. CDR1 is SNHLY, CDR2 FYNNEI, per germline. CDR3 length: 14 residues. CDR3 sequence: CASSGDRSYNEQFF. CDR3 bases: TGTGCCAGCAGTGGGGACAGGAGCTACAATGAGCAGTTCTTC.

The chain links TRBV12-2 to TRBJ1-5; TRBD1, the table's D call, was not compared with the DNA. TRBV12-2 is given as a pseudogene. The CDR3 is 16 residues long. CDR3 DNA: TGTGCAAGTCGTAGCAGGACAGGGGGCGGCAATCAGCCCCAGCATTTT. Protein: CASRSRTGGGNQPQHF.

This clone turned up a few times. The V call is TRBV6-2 or TRBV6-3, the J call TRBJ1-1; D ambiguous. This CDR3 has 14 residues. Trimming stripped 0 bases from V and 4 bases from J, with 9 bases between. Germline CDR1 is MNHEY and CDR2 is SVGEGT. CDR3 sequence: CASSYSWEGTEAFF. In nucleotides, the CDR3 is TGTGCCAGCAGTTACTCGTGGGAGGGCACTGAAGCTTTCTTT.

This clone was seen a handful of times. The rearrangement joins TRBV6-1 to TRBJ1-2, with 8 bases aligning to TRBD1. Germline values: CDR1 MNHNS, CDR2 SASEGT. The CDR3 consists of 16 residues. With 1 base clipped from V and 6 bases from J, the junction kept 10 bases outside the gene matches. This chain's CDR3 is CASSEVGQVRNDGYTF. In DNA form, the CDR3 reads TGTGCCAGCAGTGAAGTGGGACAGGTGCGGAACGATGGCTACACCTTC.

This rearrangement joins TRBV4-2 to TRBJ2-5; TRBD2 is a possible D gene (5 bases). The V and J ends lost 10 bases and 5 bases respectively, with 11 bases between them. This CDR3 comprises 11 residues. CDR1 and CDR2 (germline): LGHNA, YNFKEQ. This CDR3 is CATRTGETQYF. The DNA of the CDR3 is TGTGCCACTAGGACGGGGGAGACCCAGTACTTC.

This clone has only one observation. The chain uses TRBV7-2 and TRBJ1-1; D possibly corresponds to TRBD1 (5 bases). Trimming cost V 5 bases and J 2 bases, with 15 bases left between them. The CDR3 has 15 residues. Germline values: CDR1 SGHTA, CDR2 FQGNSA. The CDR3 sequence is CASSLVMGTNTEAFF. DNA for the CDR3: TGTGCCAGCAGCCTAGTAATGGGGACTAACACTGAAGCTTTCTTT.

The chain joins TRBV5-4 to TRBJ2-7, with TRBD1 matching 11 bases. Trimming cost V 4 bases and J 6 bases; bases outside gene matches: 3. In germline, CDR1 is SGHNT, CDR2 YYREEE (reference sequence). CDR3 length equals 13 residues. The CDR3 nucleotides read TGTGCCAGCAGCCCAGGGACAGGGGGCGAGCAGTACTTC. This gives the protein CASSPGTGGEQYF. The full variable domain, its missing parts supplied by reference TRBV5-4 and TRBJ2-7, is ETGVTQSPTHLIKTRGQQVTLRCSSQSGHNTVSWYQQALGQGPQFIFQYYREEENGRGNFPPRFSGLQFPNYSSELNVNALELDDSALYLCASSPGTGGEQYFGPGTRLTVT.

The rearrangement joins TRBV30 to TRBJ2-1; D gene uncertain. The CDR3 spans 12 residues. Trimming removed 0 bases at V and 5 bases at J, with 5 bases between. Per the germline V gene, CDR1 is GTSNPN and CDR2 is SVGIG (reference sequence). The DNA of the CDR3 is TGTGCCTGGAGTGTAGAGGACAATGAGCAGTTCTTC. Amino acid sequence: CAWSVEDNEQFF.

The gene calls are TRBV3-1 (or the pseudogene TRBV3-2) and TRBJ2-7; TRBD1 matches at 8 bases. Per the germline V gene, CDR1 is LGHDT and CDR2 is YNNKEL (reference sequence). The V gene end was trimmed by 4 bases and the J gene end by 6 bases; junction bases not matched to a gene: 11. CDR3 size: 15 residues. CDR3 region: CASSPAGTGLREQYF. The CDR3 DNA reads as TGTGCCAGCAGCCCAGCCGGGACAGGTTTACGCGAGCAGTACTTC.

This clone showed up just a few times. The genes are TRBV4-1 and TRBJ1-5; 7 nucleotides line up with TRBD1. The germline CDR1 and CDR2 sequences are MGHRA and YSYEKL. CDR3 length equals 17 residues. With 1 base clipped from V and 4 bases from J, the junction kept 10 bases outside the gene matches. CDR3 protein: CASSQGLQGTRNQPQHF. Written as DNA, the CDR3 is TGCGCCAGCAGCCAAGGATTACAGGGGACGAGGAATCAGCCCCAGCATTTT.

The genes are TRBV9 and TRBJ2-3; 7 bases map to TRBD2. CDR1 SGDLS and CDR2 YYNGEE come from the germline V gene. This CDR3 is built from 14 residues. V shed 0 bases and J 3 bases; nucleotides not matched to a gene: 1. The CDR3 DNA reads as TGTGCCAGCAGCGTAGGACTAGCAACAGATACGCAGTATTTT. This codes for CASSVGLATDTQYF. Looking up the rest from reference TRBV9 and TRBJ2-3 gives the full variable domain: DSGVTQTPKHLITATGQRVTLRCSPRSGDLSVYWYQQSLDQGLQFLIQYYNGEERAKGNILERFSAQQFPDLHSELNLSSLELGDSALYFCASSVGLATDTQYFGPGTRLTVL.

The chain combines TRBV6-1 with TRBJ1-5; 9 positions agree with TRBD1. The CDR3 is 15 amino acids. V dropped 4 bases and J dropped 5; count of bases not matched to a gene: 6. The germline CDR1 and CDR2 sequences are MNHNS and SASEGT. CDR3 loop: CASSVPRTGDQPQHF. Here the CDR3 DNA reads TGTGCCAGCAGTGTGCCCCGGACAGGGGATCAGCCCCAGCATTTT.

The V and J genes are TRBV30 and TRBJ1-6; no clear D. Germline V gene sequence: CDR1 GTSNPN, CDR2 SVGIG (reference sequence). V was clipped by 5 bases and J by 3 bases, with 14 bases between them. The CDR3 is 15 residues long. CDR3 DNA: TGTGCCTGGGTCACCGGAGACTTCTATAATTCACCCCTCCACTTT. Its translation is CAWVTGDFYNSPLHF.

This clone was found a few times. The chain combines TRBV30 with TRBJ2-3; 12 bases are a match to TRBD2. Germline V CDR1 and CDR2: GTSNPN, SVGIG (reference sequence). The V segment lost 0 bases and the J segment 1 base; nucleotides outside the gene matches: 11. This CDR3 is built from 19 residues. CDR3 amino acids: CAWSVLASGGASRTDTQYF. The CDR3 DNA sequence: TGTGCCTGGAGTGTACTAGCTAGCGGGGGGGCCTCCCGCACAGATACGCAGTATTTT.

The chain links TRBV4-1 to TRBJ1-5; 7 nucleotides line up with TRBD1. CDR3 length equals 16 residues. Germline V gene data show CDR1 as MGHRA and CDR2 as YSYEKL. Trimming cost V 5 bases and J 0 bases; bases outside gene matches: 7. CDR3 nucleotides: TGCGCCAGCAGCGGAGGGACAGCGGGTAGCAATCAGCCCCAGCATTTT. Amino acid sequence: CASSGGTAGSNQPQHF.

This chain links TRBV13 with TRBJ2-3, with a tentative D call TRBD2 (6 bases). The CDR3 consists of 16 residues. V was clipped by 1 base and J by 7 bases, with 18 bases between them. The V gene's germline CDR1 is PRHDT and CDR2 FYEKMQ (reference sequence). The CDR3 loop reads CASSLVSGPRDYTQYF. The CDR3 nucleotides are TGTGCCAGCAGCTTAGTTTCAGGCCCGAGGGACTATACGCAGTATTTT.

This chain uses TRBV5-6 with TRBJ2-3, with 7 bases matching TRBD1. The CDR3 runs 16 residues. The germline CDR1 and CDR2 sequences are SGHDT and YYEEEE. The V and J ends lost 4 bases and 6 bases, in that order; junction bases with no gene match: 14. CDR3 amino acids: CASSNTPGTVRDTQYF. Here the CDR3 DNA reads TGTGCCAGCAGCAACACACCGGGGACAGTAAGGGATACGCAGTATTTT.

This chain uses TRBV11-2 with TRBJ1-2; the match to TRBD1 covers 10 bases. The germline V gene encodes CDR1 SGHAT and CDR2 FQNNGV. V was pared by 6 bases and J by 8 bases, with 6 bases of the junction left unmatched. The CDR3 is made up of 13 amino acids. The CDR3 DNA is TGTGCCAGCAGTCCAGACAGGGGGCACGGCTACACCTTC. As protein: CASSPDRGHGYTF.

In its sample, this clone was seen a few times. This chain connects TRBV27 to TRBJ1-1; 9 nucleotides match TRBD1. The V gene's germline CDR1 is MNHEY and CDR2 SMNVEV (reference sequence). Germline trimming cut 3 bases from V and 3 bases from J; bases unmatched to any gene: 14. The CDR3 consists of 18 residues. The CDR3 loop reads CASSFRSHRQGVYTEAFF. Written as DNA, the CDR3 is TGTGCCAGCAGTTTTCGGTCTCATAGACAGGGGGTTTACACTGAAGCTTTCTTT.

The chain joins TRBV12-3 or TRBV12-4 to TRBJ1-2; TRBD1 matches 10 bases. This CDR3 has 13 amino acids. The trim removed 6 bases at V and 6 bases at J, leaving 4 bases unmatched. This CDR3 reads CASRGTGENGYTF. For the CDR3, the DNA is TGTGCCAGCAGAGGGACAGGGGAAAATGGCTACACCTTC.

V is TRBV6-5 and J is TRBJ1-6, with TRBD1 matching over 7 bases. The V and J ends lost 0 bases and 7 bases, in that order; junction bases with no gene match: 6. The CDR3 runs to 16 residues. CDR1 and CDR2 from the germline V gene are MNHEY and SVGAGI. The CDR3 spells CASSYSRQGLNSPLHF. The CDR3 DNA is TGTGCCAGCAGTTACTCGAGACAGGGTCTAAATTCACCCCTCCACTTT.

In DNA form, the CDR3 reads TGTGCCAGTAGTATAGGGGGACTACCTCAAGAGACCCAGTACTTC. This sequence encodes CASSIGGLPQETQYF. The rearrangement links TRBV19 to TRBJ2-5; 7 nucleotides agree with TRBD2. The V and J ends lost 1 base and 2 bases, in that order; junction bases with no gene match: 4. This CDR3 is 15 amino acids long. Germline V CDR1 and CDR2: LNHDA, SQIVND (reference sequence).

The chain recombines TRBV18 with TRBJ2-3, with 8 bases matching TRBD1. V shed 9 bases and J 0 bases; nucleotides not matched to a gene: 5. The CDR3 runs to 14 residues. The germline V gene encodes CDR1 KGHSH and CDR2 LQKENI. CDR3 amino acids: CASAQGASTDTQYF. The CDR3 DNA is TGTGCCAGTGCCCAGGGGGCCAGCACAGATACGCAGTATTTT.